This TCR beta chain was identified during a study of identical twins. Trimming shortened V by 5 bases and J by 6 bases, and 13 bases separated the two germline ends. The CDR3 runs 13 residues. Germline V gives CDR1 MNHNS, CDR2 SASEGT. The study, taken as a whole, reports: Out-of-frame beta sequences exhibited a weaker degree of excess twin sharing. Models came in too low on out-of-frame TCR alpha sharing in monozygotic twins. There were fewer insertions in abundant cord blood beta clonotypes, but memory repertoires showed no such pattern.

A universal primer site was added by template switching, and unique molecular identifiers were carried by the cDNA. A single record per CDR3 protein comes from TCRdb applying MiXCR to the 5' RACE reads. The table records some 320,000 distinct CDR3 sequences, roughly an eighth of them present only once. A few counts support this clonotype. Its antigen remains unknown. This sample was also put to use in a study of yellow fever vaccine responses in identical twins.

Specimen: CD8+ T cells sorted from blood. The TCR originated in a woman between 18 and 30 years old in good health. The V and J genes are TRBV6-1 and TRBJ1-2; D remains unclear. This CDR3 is CASSKDLRHGYTF. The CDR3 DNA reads TGTGCCAGCAGTAAGGACCTCCGACATGGCTACACCTTC.